This T cell receptor beta chain was profiled in a study of neoadjuvant anti-PD-1 for oral cavity cancer. As for the study in general: Patients without progression received a fourth nivolumab dose around day 43, then surgical resection on days 50-56.

Trimming took 3 bases from V and 8 from J, leaving 7 bases between them. Germline CDR1 SGHAT, CDR2 FQNNGV. CDR3 length: 11 residues. Profiling relied on immunoSEQ multiplex PCR, and the TCRdb table lists in-frame clones only, not all of them. This table has about 16,000 clones, approximately 70% appearing once. Study-level points and caveats: Higher pretreatment Treg/Th17 ratios tracked higher pretreatment blood clonality.

This clone has a handful of counts. Antigen unknown. The chain is built from TRBV11-2 and TRBJ1-1; possibly TRBD1 for D (6 bases). The TCR originated in a person aged 35 to 85 with oral cavity squamous cell carcinoma. The source was PBMCs, collected before nivolumab (anti-PD-1) treatment. The CDR3 is CASSFGQEAFF. The CDR3 nucleotides read TGTGCCAGCAGCTTCGGACAGGAAGCTTTCTTT.